This T cell receptor beta chain was sequenced in a study of ipilimumab plus nivolumab after autologous stem cell transplantation. About the research overall: The DLBCL group included primary refractory and relapsed cases.

Patients received nivolumab 3 mg/kg at weeks 1, 4, 7, 10, then fortnightly to week 26. The repertoire was sequenced with immunoSEQ multiplex PCR; TCRdb's copy has only in-frame clones and lacks some. Of roughly 16,000 clones listed, about 81% are singletons. The TCR sequence derives from a male donor with diffuse large B-cell lymphoma. The specimen comprised PBMCs, sampled in a trial of ipilimumab plus nivolumab as post-transplant consolidation.

The CDR3 coding sequence is TGTGCCAGCAATGCTCCGGGACGGGAGTCCTATGGCTACACCTTC. Translating gives CASNAPGRESYGYTF. The V call is TRBV7-2, the J call TRBJ1-2, with TRBD1 as a possible D gene (5 bases). In germline, CDR1 is SGHTA, CDR2 FQGNSA. This CDR3 contains 15 residues. Trimming cost V 7 bases and J 4 bases, with 19 bases left between them.